This TCR beta chain is drawn from a study of blood T cells in healthy people across ages. Study-wide results and caveats: With donor CMV status unknown, expanded clonotype changes were possibly confounded.

This clonotype was counted between two and nine times. Its specificity is unknown. This CDR3 has 14 residues. V was cut by 6 bases and J by 5 bases, with 15 bases left in between. Germline V lookup: CDR1 MNHNY, CDR2 SVGAGI (reference sequence). A second about 7 to 12 cycle PCR used barcoded and J-beta primers. From the 5' RACE reads, TCRdb called clonotypes with MiXCR, one entry per CDR3 protein. Found here are roughly 2 million distinct CDR3 sequences, approximately 50% of them singletons; the top ten hold approximately 2.1%. The TCR was taken from a woman aged 40 to 50 in good health. The sequencing input was blood. The chain has TRBV6-6 and TRBJ2-3; possible D gene TRBD2, 5 bases. The CDR3 region is CASRGSGTGDTQYF. Written as DNA, the CDR3 is TGTGCCAGCAGGGGGTCGGGAACCGGAGATACGCAGTATTTT.